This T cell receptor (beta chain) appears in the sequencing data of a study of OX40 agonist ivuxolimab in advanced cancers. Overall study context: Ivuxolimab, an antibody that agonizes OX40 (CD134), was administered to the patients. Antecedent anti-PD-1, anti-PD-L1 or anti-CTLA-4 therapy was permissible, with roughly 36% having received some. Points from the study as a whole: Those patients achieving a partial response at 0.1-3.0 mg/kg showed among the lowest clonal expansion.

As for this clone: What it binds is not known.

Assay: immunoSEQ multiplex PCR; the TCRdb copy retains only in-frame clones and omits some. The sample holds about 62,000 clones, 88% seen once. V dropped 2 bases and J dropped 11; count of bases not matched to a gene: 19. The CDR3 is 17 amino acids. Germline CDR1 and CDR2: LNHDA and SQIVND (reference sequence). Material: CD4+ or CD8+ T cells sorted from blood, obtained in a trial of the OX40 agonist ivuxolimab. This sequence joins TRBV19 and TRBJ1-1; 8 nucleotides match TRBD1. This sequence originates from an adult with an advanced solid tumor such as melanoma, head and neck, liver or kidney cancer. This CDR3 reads CASSIRGPLSGGGSAFF. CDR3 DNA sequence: TGTGCCAGTAGTATAAGGGGCCCTTTGTCAGGGGGCGGTTCGGCTTTCTTT.